This record concerns one T cell receptor (beta chain) sequence. Its antigen is unidentified. This entry belongs to a study of vaccination effects on CD4 cells after COVID-19. TCRdb keeps only in-frame clones here, not all; method: immunoSEQ multiplex PCR. The data contain fewer than 85,000 clones, 60% to 85% of them singletons. Viral peptide pools were used in the ViraFEST assay to expand antigen-specific CD4+ T cells, and sequencing came afterward. CD4+ T cell isolation took place after about 11 days of culture. Vaccine recipients had no previous SARS-CoV-2 infection; their nucleocapsid antibodies were negative. PBMC were cultured at around 2 million per well with 9 to 10 IU/ml IL-2 and about 9.2 ug/ml peptides. At days 3 and 7, half of the medium was exchanged for IL-2 medium. Germline CDR1 SGHTA, CDR2 FQGNSA. V lost 7 bases and J 4 bases, leaving 14 bases between the germline ends. This CDR3 contains 14 residues.

This chain uses TRBV7-2 with TRBJ2-1, with a tentative D call TRBD2 (5 bases). The sequence was obtained from a human donor who received a COVID-19 vaccine. The sample consisted of CD4+ T cells from PBMCs cultured with SARS-CoV-2 spike peptides, taken before COVID-19 vaccination. The CDR3 here is CASTSRSGYNEQFF. CDR3 nucleotides: TGTGCCAGCACCTCTAGGTCGGGATACAATGAGCAGTTCTTC.